The next 18 T cell receptor beta chains were all read from a single sample in a study of T cell responses to AZD1222 COVID-19 vaccine. Assay used: immunoSEQ multiplex PCR; TCRdb lists only in-frame clones, some missing. The sample lists about 120,000 clones, about 86% occurring once. Specimen: peripheral blood, collected 28 days after the second AZD1222 dose. Receptors originate from an adult who received the AZD1222 COVID-19 vaccine.

J is TRBJ2-7 and V is TRBV6-2 or TRBV6-3; D possibly corresponds to TRBD2 (6 bases). CDR3 length: 16 residues. The V gene's germline CDR1 is MNHEY and CDR2 SVGEGT. V dropped 2 bases and J dropped 3 bases, with 17 bases sitting between them. CDR3 DNA: TGTGCCAGCAGTTACAGTCGGGGCGGGGTAATCTACGAGCAGTACTTC. Protein product: CASSYSRGGVIYEQYF.

CDR3 bases: TGTGCCAGCAGCTTGGGGCAAGCTAACTATGGCTACACCTTC. It specifies CASSLGQANYGYTF. V usage is TRBV5-6 and J usage is TRBJ1-2; no firm D call. V lost 0 bases to trimming and J lost 0 bases, with 6 bases between them. CDR3 size: 14 residues. From germline, CDR1 is SGHDT and CDR2 YYEEEE.

The chain couples TRBV6-2 or TRBV6-3 to TRBJ2-3; 7 nucleotides match TRBD2. The CDR3 length is 14 residues. Germline-derived CDR1 and CDR2 are MNHEY and SVGEGT. V trimming: 4 bases; J trimming: 1 base; junction bases outside the gene matches: 2. CDR3: CASSWGGGTDTQYF. As DNA, the CDR3 is TGTGCCAGCAGTTGGGGGGGAGGCACAGATACGCAGTATTTT.

This clone occurred a few times. The chain employs TRBV30 and TRBJ1-2; TRBD1 matches at 7 bases. The length of the CDR3 is 14 residues. Germline V CDR1 and CDR2: GTSNPN, SVGIG (reference sequence). J lost 6 bases, V lost 3 bases, and 10 bases had no gene match. In DNA form, the CDR3 reads TGTGCCTGGAGGGCTGACAGGGTAGGCGATGGCTACACCTTC. Its translation is CAWRADRVGDGYTF.

This chain uses TRBV7-9 with TRBJ2-1; tentative D call: TRBD1 (5 bases). The germline CDR1 and CDR2 sequences are SEHNR and FQNEAQ (reference sequence). This CDR3 comprises 14 residues. V lost 2 bases to trimming and J lost 5 bases, with 10 bases between them. The CDR3 nucleotides are TGTGCCAGCAGCTTACAGGGTACCAACAATGAGCAGTTCTTC. Encoded protein: CASSLQGTNNEQFF.

The rearrangement uses TRBV18 and TRBJ1-6; 7 bases agree with TRBD1. V dropped 6 bases and J dropped 6; count of bases not matched to a gene: 5. This CDR3 spans 14 amino acids. From germline, CDR1 is KGHSH and CDR2 LQKENI. The CDR3 DNA reads TGTGCCAGCTCGCGTGGACAGGCTAATTCACCCCTCCACTTT. Encoded protein: CASSRGQANSPLHF.

V is TRBV28 and J is TRBJ1-5, with TRBD1 as a possible D gene (5 bases). V was clipped by 6 bases and J by 0 bases, with 15 bases between them. The CDR3 consists of 16 residues. In germline, CDR1 is MDHEN, CDR2 SYDVKM. Here the CDR3 reads CASSSFRQYSNQPQHF. CDR3 in DNA: TGTGCCAGCAGCTCGTTTCGACAGTATAGCAATCAGCCCCAGCATTTT.

CDR3 nucleotide sequence: TGTGCCAGCAGTCTACCCGGAGGAGATACGCAGTATTTT. It yields the protein CASSLPGGDTQYF. The chain recombines TRBV28 with TRBJ2-3, with D perhaps matching TRBD2 (5 bases). The CDR3 has 13 residues. Germline values: CDR1 MDHEN, CDR2 SYDVKM. V was pared by 5 bases and J by 5 bases, with 11 bases between.

The CDR3 loop is CAWSVQGVTEAFF. Here the CDR3 DNA reads TGTGCCTGGAGTGTTCAGGGGGTAACTGAAGCTTTCTTT. The J gene is TRBJ1-1, the V gene TRBV30; TRBD1 aligns across 7 bases. The J segment lost 5 bases and the V segment lost 0 bases, leaving 3 bases of the junction unmatched. Germline values: CDR1 GTSNPN, CDR2 SVGIG (reference sequence). The CDR3 runs to 13 residues. The full variable domain, its missing parts supplied by reference TRBV30 and TRBJ1-1, is SQTIHQWPATLVQPVGSPLSLECTVEGTSNPNLYWYRQAAGRGLQLLFYSVGIGQISSEVPQNLSASRPQDRQFILSSKKLLLSDSGFYLCAWSVQGVTEAFFGQGTRLTVV.

This rearrangement joins TRBV7-9 to TRBJ2-3; D perhaps matches TRBD2 (6 bases). CDR3 length equals 14 residues. CDR1 and CDR2 (germline): SEHNR, FQNEAQ (reference sequence). The ends were cut back, 3 bases at V and 6 bases at J, with 13 bases in the middle. CDR3 in amino acids: CASSFLLGRDTQYF. The CDR3 DNA follows: TGTGCCAGCAGCTTCCTCCTAGGGAGGGATACGCAGTATTTT.

The CDR3 reads CASSVAGASGYNEQFF. Written as DNA, the CDR3 is TGTGCCAGCAGCGTAGCCGGGGCTAGCGGTTACAATGAGCAGTTCTTC. The gene calls are TRBV9 and TRBJ2-1; 7 nucleotides match TRBD2. This CDR3 has 16 amino acids. CDR1 and CDR2 from the germline V gene are SGDLS and YYNGEE. Losses at the gene ends were 0 bases for V and 4 bases for J; bases not matched to a gene: 7.

The V call is TRBV9, the J call TRBJ2-7, with D tentatively TRBD2 (5 bases). The germline V and J ends were trimmed by 0 bases and 4 bases, with 8 bases remaining between them. This CDR3 comprises 13 residues. Germline V gene lookup returns CDR1 SGDLS and CDR2 YYNGEE. The CDR3 loop reads CASSVVEGYEQYF. The CDR3, as DNA: TGTGCCAGCAGCGTAGTCGAGGGTTACGAGCAGTACTTC.

V usage is TRBV11-3 and J usage is TRBJ1-1; 8 positions match TRBD1. The germline gives CDR1 SGHNT, CDR2 YENEEA. The CDR3 spans 17 residues. The trim removed 1 base at V and 3 bases at J, leaving 10 bases unmatched. CDR3: CASSLGAGGFRDTEAFF. The DNA for the CDR3 is TGTGCCAGCAGCTTAGGGGCAGGGGGCTTCCGGGACACTGAAGCTTTCTTT.

This chain uses TRBV6-2 or TRBV6-3 with TRBJ1-5; D not certain. V lost 5 bases, J lost 4 bases, and 12 bases lay in between. Looked up from germline, CDR1 is MNHEY and CDR2 is SVGEGT. CDR3 length: 14 residues. In DNA form, the CDR3 reads TGTGCCAGCAGTGTGGACGGGAGGAATCAGCCCCAGCATTTT. It translates to CASSVDGRNQPQHF.

This chain links TRBV6-6 with TRBJ2-5; perhaps TRBD2 as D (6 bases). The germline CDR1 and CDR2 sequences are MNHNY and SVGAGI (reference sequence). This CDR3 contains 13 residues. Deletions cut 1 base from V and 3 bases from J, with 6 bases between. The CDR3 reads CASSYLAEETQYF. The DNA of the CDR3 is TGTGCCAGCAGTTACTTAGCGGAAGAGACCCAGTACTTC.

In this sample, this clone turned up once. This sequence joins TRBV4-1 and TRBJ1-1; D is possibly TRBD1 (6 bases). The V gene's germline CDR1 is MGHRA and CDR2 YSYEKL. Between the trimmed V and J ends, which lost 6 bases and 1 base, there was a span of 12 bases. The CDR3 length is 14 residues. DNA of the CDR3: TGCGCCAGCAGAGGGACACTAAAGAACACTGAAGCTTTCTTT. This encodes CASRGTLKNTEAFF.

The chain employs TRBV6-5 and TRBJ1-5; TRBD1 agrees at 11 bases. The CDR3 extends over 13 amino acids. The V gene's germline CDR1 is MNHEY and CDR2 SVGAGI. Trimming at V came to 10 bases and at J to 4 bases, leaving 3 bases not matched to a gene. DNA for the CDR3: TGTGCCACCGGACAGGGGGCGAATCAGCCCCAGCATTTT. Translated: CATGQGANQPQHF.

This clone was counted only a few times. The chain is built from TRBV5-1 and TRBJ1-1, with D uncertain. The V end lost 5 bases, the J end lost 2 bases, and 7 bases lay between the germline ends. The CDR3 length is 12 residues. Germline loops: CDR1 SGHRS, CDR2 YFSETQ. In nucleotides, the CDR3 is TGCGCCAGCAGGTTAGCCAACACTGAAGCTTTCTTT. Its translation: CASRLANTEAFF.